This T cell receptor (beta chain) appears in the sequencing data of a study of Ad26.COV2.S vaccination and SARS-CoV-2 variants. Study-wide context: Donor participated within the Ad26.COV2.S arm of the COV1001 trial. Doses of Ad26.COV2.S were injected into muscle once or twice, 56 days apart.

Germline assignment: CDR1 MNHNY and CDR2 SVGAGI (reference sequence). Trimming left V 2 bases short and J 0 bases short, with 9 bases between. The CDR3 has 15 amino acids. Some clones are missing from TCRdb's copy, which holds only in-frame ones; the method was immunoSEQ multiplex PCR. The sample has under 500,000 clones, around 93% seen once. Treatment given: approximately 18 received Ad26.COV2.S at low or high dose, single or two shots; about 5 received placebo; per-sample allocation not given. On day 63 after the first injection, vaccine and placebo recipients gave samples. What was given as vaccine was an Ad26 vector encoding Wuhan-strain SARS-CoV-2 spike.

The genes are TRBV6-6 and TRBJ2-3; D is ambiguous. This receptor was taken from a person between 18 and 60 years old who received the Ad26.COV2.S COVID-19 vaccine or a placebo. Sequences were derived from peripheral blood, sampled in a trial of Ad26.COV2.S vaccine versus placebo. DNA of the CDR3: TGTGCCAGCAGTTACAGTATCTTAAGCACAGATACGCAGTATTTT. This codes for CASSYSILSTDTQYF.